A selection of T cell receptor beta chains follows, all from one sample in a study of Ad26.COV2.S vaccination and SARS-CoV-2 variants. Repertoires were generated with immunoSEQ multiplex PCR, while TCRdb's copy carries only in-frame clones and drops some. The sample includes about 460,000 clones, 80% to 90% of them seen just once. Material: peripheral blood, obtained in a trial of Ad26.COV2.S vaccine versus placebo. The receptors originated from a person between 18 and 59 years old who received the Ad26.COV2.S COVID-19 vaccine or a placebo. The CDR3 runs from the conserved cysteine through the conserved F or W. D genes are given only for firm matches. The size field is filled for only some rows; it gives once, few, many or a size class.

length: 13; size: -; D: -; V: TRBV29-1; J: TRBJ2-2; DNA: TGCAGCGTTGATTATTTTGGGACCGGGGAGCTGTTTTTT; CDR3: CSVDYFGTGELFF
length: 15; size: -; D: TRBD2; V: TRBV7-8; J: TRBJ2-1; DNA: TGTGCCAGCAGCCGTAGCGGGGGGGCTTCAAATGAGCAGTTCTTC; CDR3: CASSRSGGASNEQFF
length: 13; size: -; D: -; V: TRBV7-3; J: TRBJ2-3; DNA: TGTGCCAGCAGCTCCCGACGGGGAGATACGCAGTATTTT; CDR3: CASSSRRGDTQYF
length: 16; size: -; D: TRBD1; V: TRBV3-1/TRBV3-2; J: TRBJ1-5; DNA: TGTGCCAGCAGCCAGGGACAGGGGGATAGCAATCAGCCCCAGCATTTT; CDR3: CASSQGQGDSNQPQHF
length: 13; size: -; D: -; V: TRBV3-1/TRBV3-2; J: TRBJ1-4; DNA: TGTGCCAGCAGCCAAGTTCGGGGCGAAAAACTGTTTTTT; CDR3: CASSQVRGEKLFF
length: 16; size: -; D: -; V: TRBV18; J: TRBJ1-1; DNA: TGTGCCAGCTCACCGCGATCGACAGGTGCGAACACTGAAGCTTTCTTT; CDR3: CASSPRSTGANTEAFF
length: 14; size: once; D: TRBD2; V: TRBV18; J: TRBJ2-7; DNA: TGTGCCAGCTCACCGGCGGGAGCAAAAGGGGAGCAGTACTTC; CDR3: CASSPAGAKGEQYF
length: 12; size: -; D: -; V: TRBV6-5; J: TRBJ1-1; DNA: TGTGCCAGCGGGGGGGACCACACTGAAGCTTTCTTT; CDR3: CASGGDHTEAFF
length: 13; size: -; D: -; V: TRBV12-3/TRBV12-4; J: TRBJ2-1; DNA: TGTGCCAGCAGTTTACTTGGTTTTGGTGAGCAGTTCTTC; CDR3: CASSLLGFGEQFF
length: 13; size: -; D: -; V: TRBV30; J: TRBJ1-2; DNA: TGTGCCTGGAGTGTAACAGCTAACTATGGCTACACCTTC; CDR3: CAWSVTANYGYTF
length: 16; size: few; D: -; V: TRBV21-1; J: TRBJ2-2; DNA: TGTGCCAGCAGCAAAGAGGCAGGGTGGAGCACCGGGGAGCTGTTTTTT; CDR3: CASSKEAGWSTGELFF
length: 16; size: -; D: -; V: TRBV5-1; J: TRBJ1-4; DNA: TGCGCCAGCAGCCGCCAGGGAACTGGCTCTAATGAAAAACTGTTTTTT; CDR3: CASSRQGTGSNEKLFF
length: 15; size: -; D: -; V: TRBV5-1; J: TRBJ2-1; DNA: TGCGCCAGCAGCTTGGTTTCGGGAGCGCGGAATGAGCAGTTCTTC; CDR3: CASSLVSGARNEQFF
length: 14; size: -; D: -; V: TRBV9; J: TRBJ1-4; DNA: TGTGCCAGCAGCGTCGACCTTGGCAATGAAAAACTGTTTTTT; CDR3: CASSVDLGNEKLFF
length: 17; size: -; D: TRBD2; V: TRBV9; J: TRBJ2-1; DNA: TGTGCCAGCAGCGTCCAACCGGGACTAGGACCCTACAATGAGCAGTTCTTC; CDR3: CASSVQPGLGPYNEQFF
length: 19; size: -; D: -; V: TRBV7-2; J: TRBJ2-1; DNA: TGTGCCAGCAGCTCGTCGCGAGATGTTCAGCTGGCGGCCTTCCATGAGCAGTTCTTC; CDR3: CASSSSRDVQLAAFHEQFF
length: 16; size: once; D: -; V: TRBV19; J: TRBJ2-2; DNA: TGTGCCAGTAGTTCTCTCGCGACAGGAATGGACGGGGAGCTGTTTTTT; CDR3: CASSSLATGMDGELFF
length: 14; size: -; D: TRBD2; V: TRBV19; J: TRBJ2-7; DNA: TGTGCCAGTAGTATCGCGGGGGGCGGATACGAGCAGTACTTC; CDR3: CASSIAGGGYEQYF
length: 16; size: -; D: -; V: TRBV24-1; J: TRBJ2-1; DNA: TGTGCCACCAGTGATACGGGACACTCGAGTTACAATGAGCAGTTCTTC; CDR3: CATSDTGHSSYNEQFF
length: 11; size: few; D: -; V: TRBV29-1; J: TRBJ2-7; DNA: TGCAGCGTTGTTCGGCGAAGCGAGCAGTACTTC; CDR3: CSVVRRSEQYF
length: 14; size: -; D: -; V: TRBV7-8; J: TRBJ1-5; DNA: TGTGCCAGCAGCCCGACTGGGGGCAATCAGCCCCAGCATTTT; CDR3: CASSPTGGNQPQHF
length: 16; size: -; D: -; V: TRBV4-3; J: TRBJ1-4; DNA: TGCGCCAGCAGCCAACAACAGGGTGCAACTAATGAAAAACTGTTTTTT; CDR3: CASSQQQGATNEKLFF
length: 15; size: once; D: -; V: TRBV5-1; J: TRBJ1-2; DNA: TGCGCCAGCAGCTTGGAGGCACAGGGTGCCGATGGCTACACCTTC; CDR3: CASSLEAQGADGYTF
length: 16; size: -; D: TRBD2; V: TRBV3-1/TRBV3-2; J: TRBJ2-7; DNA: TGTGCCAGCAGCCAAGGACTGGGACTAGCGGGCTACGAGCAGTACTTC; CDR3: CASSQGLGLAGYEQYF
length: 11; size: -; D: -; V: TRBV29-1; J: TRBJ1-1; DNA: TGCAGCGGCAGGGACCCAGAGGAAGCTTTCTTT; CDR3: CSGRDPEEAFF
length: 18; size: -; D: -; V: TRBV2; J: TRBJ2-5; DNA: TGTGCCAGCAGCGAGGGTTCCGGACAGTGGTTGGGGAAAGAGACCCAGTACTTC; CDR3: CASSEGSGQWLGKETQYF
length: 15; size: -; D: -; V: TRBV25-1; J: TRBJ1-2; DNA: TGTGCCAGCAGTGACCCTGCTGGGACAACCTATGGCTACACCTTC; CDR3: CASSDPAGTTYGYTF
length: 15; size: -; D: -; V: TRBV4-2; J: TRBJ2-5; DNA: TGTGCCAGCAGCCAAGTTGCAGGTTACCAAGAGACCCAGTACTTC; CDR3: CASSQVAGYQETQYF
length: 17; size: -; D: -; V: TRBV19; J: TRBJ1-1; DNA: TGTGCCAGTAGTTCCCCTACGGACCGGCGGGGGAACACTGAAGCTTTCTTT; CDR3: CASSSPTDRRGNTEAFF
length: 13; size: -; D: TRBD2; V: TRBV6-1; J: TRBJ2-1; DNA: TGTGCCAGCAGTGAAGAGGGAGGGCAGGGCGAGTTCTTC; CDR3: CASSEEGGQGEFF
length: 14; size: -; D: -; V: TRBV10-2; J: TRBJ2-5; DNA: TGCGCCAGCAGCAGACTGGAGTACCAAGAGACCCAGTACTTC; CDR3: CASSRLEYQETQYF
length: 15; size: -; D: -; V: TRBV15; J: TRBJ1-3; DNA: TGTGCCACCAGCAGAGAGGGGACGACTGGAAACACCATATATTTT; CDR3: CATSREGTTGNTIYF
length: 16; size: -; D: TRBD1; V: TRBV4-1; J: TRBJ1-5; DNA: TGCGCCAGCAGCCAAGGGTCGACAGGGGGCCGACAGCCCCAGCATTTT; CDR3: CASSQGSTGGRQPQHF
length: 17; size: -; D: -; V: TRBV3-1/TRBV3-2; J: TRBJ2-1; DNA: TGTGCCAGCAGCAGGGTCGGACCGTTAGGTACATGGAATGAGCAGTTCTTC; CDR3: CASSRVGPLGTWNEQFF
length: 14; size: few; D: -; V: TRBV7-9; J: TRBJ1-1; DNA: TGTGCCAGCAGCTTAAGGGAATTGAACACTGAAGCTTTCTTT; CDR3: CASSLRELNTEAFF
length: 13; size: few; D: -; V: TRBV6-5; J: TRBJ2-7; DNA: TGTGCCAGCAGCAACCCCGCGGGCTACGAGCAGTACTTC; CDR3: CASSNPAGYEQYF
length: 13; size: -; D: -; V: TRBV7-3; J: TRBJ1-1; DNA: TGTGCCAGCAGCCCGCAGGGGCTGGCTGAAGCTTTCTTT; CDR3: CASSPQGLAEAFF
length: 14; size: -; D: -; V: TRBV5-1; J: TRBJ2-3; DNA: TGCGCCAGCAGTTCTACAGGGGAGGGAGGCACGCAGTATTTT; CDR3: CASSSTGEGGTQYF
length: 17; size: -; D: TRBD1; V: TRBV18; J: TRBJ2-3; DNA: TGTGCCAGCTCACCACGAGGACAGGGCGCTAGCACAGATACGCAGTATTTT; CDR3: CASSPRGQGASTDTQYF
length: 15; size: -; D: -; V: TRBV29-1; J: TRBJ2-6; DNA: TGCAGCGTCATACAGGGGAGGCCTGGGGCCAACGTCCTGACTTTC; CDR3: CSVIQGRPGANVLTF
length: 17; size: -; D: -; V: TRBV7-2; J: TRBJ1-2; DNA: TGTGCCAGCAGCTTTTCGGGCAGGTTAACCCCAACTCGTAGCTACACCTTC; CDR3: CASSFSGRLTPTRSYTF
length: 14; size: once; D: TRBD1; V: TRBV7-8; J: TRBJ2-7; DNA: TGTGCCAGCAGCTACCGGGACAGCTCCTACGAGCAGTACTTC; CDR3: CASSYRDSSYEQYF
length: 13; size: few; D: -; V: TRBV25-1; J: TRBJ1-2; DNA: TGTGCCAGCAGCCACGGAACTAACTATGGCTACACCTTC; CDR3: CASSHGTNYGYTF
length: 17; size: -; D: -; V: TRBV5-1; J: TRBJ1-2; DNA: TGCGCCAGCAGCCTAATAGGGGGTTCACCCTCGGGCTATGGCTACACCTTC; CDR3: CASSLIGGSPSGYGYTF
length: 14; size: -; D: -; V: TRBV5-8; J: TRBJ1-2; DNA: TGTGCCAGCACCCTATGGGGGGAAAACTATGGCTACACCTTC; CDR3: CASTLWGENYGYTF
length: 14; size: -; D: -; V: TRBV6-2/TRBV6-3; J: TRBJ1-1; DNA: TGTGCCAGCAGTTACCCGACAGGGAACACTGAAGCTTTCTTT; CDR3: CASSYPTGNTEAFF
length: 12; size: once; D: -; V: TRBV30; J: TRBJ2-1; DNA: TGTGCCTGGGGGTTCTCCTACAATGAGCAGTTCTTC; CDR3: CAWGFSYNEQFF
length: 14; size: -; D: -; V: TRBV3-1/TRBV3-2; J: TRBJ2-1; DNA: TGTGCCAGCAGCCAACCACCCCAGTACAATGAGCAGTTCTTC; CDR3: CASSQPPQYNEQFF
length: 16; size: -; D: -; V: TRBV4-1; J: TRBJ2-1; DNA: TGCGCCAGCAGCCAAGATGTAGTCCCTCCCCACAATGAGCAGTTCTTC; CDR3: CASSQDVVPPHNEQFF
length: 15; size: -; D: -; V: TRBV21-1; J: TRBJ1-1; DNA: TGTGCCAGCAGCCCTTCGGAACCCCTGAACGCTGAAGCTTTCTTT; CDR3: CASSPSEPLNAEAFF
length: 13; size: -; D: -; V: TRBV10-3; J: TRBJ1-1; DNA: TGTGCCATCAGTGACGTGTTGACCACTGAAGCTTTCTTT; CDR3: CAISDVLTTEAFF
length: 15; size: -; D: -; V: TRBV19; J: TRBJ2-1; DNA: TGTGCCAGTAGTATAGCCCGCGGGACACACAATGAGCAGTTCTTC; CDR3: CASSIARGTHNEQFF
length: 15; size: -; D: -; V: TRBV6-1; J: TRBJ2-7; DNA: TGTGCCAGCAGTGAATTCCCAGGGACCAACTACGAGCAGTACTTC; CDR3: CASSEFPGTNYEQYF
length: 14; size: -; D: -; V: TRBV27; J: TRBJ2-5; DNA: TGTGCCAGCAGAAGAAGCGGGCGCCAAGAGACCCAGTACTTC; CDR3: CASRRSGRQETQYF
length: 14; size: -; D: TRBD1; V: TRBV27; J: TRBJ1-4; DNA: TGTGCCAGCCGGCCGGGACAGACCAATGAAAAACTGTTTTTT; CDR3: CASRPGQTNEKLFF
length: 13; size: -; D: -; V: TRBV5-1; J: TRBJ1-4; DNA: TGCGCCAGCAGCTTGGCAGACAGGCGAAAACTGTTTTTT; CDR3: CASSLADRRKLFF
length: 15; size: -; D: -; V: TRBV5-1; J: TRBJ1-5; DNA: TGCGCCAGCAGCCGGGAGGGGTTAAGCAATCAGCCCCAGCATTTT; CDR3: CASSREGLSNQPQHF
length: 16; size: -; D: TRBD1; V: TRBV24-1; J: TRBJ1-6; DNA: TGTGCCACCAGTGATACGGACAGGGCTGTTAATTCACCCCTCCACTTT; CDR3: CATSDTDRAVNSPLHF